This TCR beta chain was profiled in a study of T cells in Graves' hyperthyroidism and ophthalmopathy. Study-level results: Ophthalmopathy, as predicted by the model, came a median roughly 6.5 months after the prediction. Blood also carried most thyroid clonotypes expanded above 0.001.

The CDR3 length is 13 residues. Trimming took 0 bases from V and 2 from J, leaving 5 bases between them. CDR1 and CDR2 from the germline V gene are SGDLS and YYNGEE. In its sample, this clonotype was seen a few times. The antigen is not known. Hyperthyroidism patients were newly diagnosed, had disease duration under 2 months, and were aged 18 to 65 years. Orbital computed tomography, thyroid ultrasound, serum thyroxine and TRAb, and clinical symptoms together informed the diagnoses. There were TCR beta CDR3 regions amplified from RNA transcripts. Using the HTBI primer set, a first-round RT-PCR was run on the TCR CDR3. One entry per CDR3 protein results from TCRdb running MiXCR on the multiplex PCR reads. Altogether 380,000 or so distinct CDR3 sequences are present, over 11% being singletons, with the ten largest covering 20% to 25%.

V usage is TRBV9 and J usage is TRBJ1-2; no clear D. The origin of this receptor is a woman younger than 45 with Graves' hyperthyroidism. The sequencing sample was made of blood. The CDR3 reads CASSVDENYGYTF. CDR3 coding DNA: TGTGCCAGCAGCGTAGACGAGAACTATGGCTACACCTTC.